The entry that follows covers one T cell receptor (beta chain) sequence. The data were taken from a study of blood T cell repertoires in COVID-19. Per germline, CDR1 KGHSH and CDR2 LQKENI. The CDR3 length is 16 residues. V dropped 3 bases and J dropped 6 bases, with 18 bases sitting between them. Clones were read by immunoSEQ multiplex PCR, and TCRdb kept only the in-frame ones, dropping some. The sample records roughly 200,000 clones, about 85% being singletons. This sequence was found in a woman aged 35 to 49 with COVID-19, enrolled during active disease. The sample was peripheral blood. The rearrangement uses TRBV18 and TRBJ1-5, with D unresolved. The CDR3, as DNA: TGTGCCAGCTCACCTTTGGCTACAGCGGACCGTCAGCCCCAGCATTTT. Its translation: CASSPLATADRQPQHF.